Listed below are T cell receptor beta chains from one sample, sequenced in a study of T cells after yellow fever vaccination. One entry per CDR3 protein results from TCRdb running MiXCR on the 5' RACE reads. The table includes tens of thousands of distinct CDR3 sequences, over 4.5% detected once. This sample comprised CD8+ T cells sorted from PBMCs, obtained 10 days after the yellow fever booster vaccination. These receptor sequences come from a man aged 25 to 40 who received the YFV17D yellow fever vaccine. Each CDR3 is given without its conserved first and last residue. Clone size is given as how often the clone was seen (once, few, many) or a class if it is expanded.

v_gene	abundance	CDR3aa
TRBV27	few	ASSPQGWEPQH
TRBV20-1	many	SASHSLVRSTDTQY
TRBV6-6	many	ASSYPGEQF
TRBV28	many	ASGGSRETQY
TRBV15	many	ATSRGGRLRTGETQY
TRBV6-2/TRBV6-3	many	ASISAGELF
TRBV9	many	ASSISVGTDTQY
TRBV6-2/TRBV6-3	many	ASSLAAYNEQF
TRBV29-1	many	SGRQEYEQY
TRBV7-9	many	ASSFRDGSSYEQY
TRBV7-2	many	ASSLIGTQY
TRBV27	many	ASSRQGGNSPLH
TRBV6-5	many	ASRVTSGYEQY
TRBV7-9	many	ASSPGTSGSSYNEQF
TRBV4-2	medium-sized	ASSQEAGSSPWDD
TRBV18	many	ASSPTPGPPSYEQY
TRBV2	many	ASGGQGNGEQY
TRBV5-1	many	ASSSLPTNEGYEQY
TRBV6-5	many	ASSATGDPFYEQY
TRBV23-1	many	ASSLILGQY
TRBV12-3/TRBV12-4	many	ASSLFGWQY
TRBV4-3	many	ASSLSLEIYEQY
TRBV19	many	ASSPGTDFYEQY
TRBV7-9	many	ASSPPGGDTQY
TRBV4-1	many	ASSQDWFAEGTGELF
TRBV27	many	ASSLLPPTNEKLF
TRBV7-8	many	ASSPAEGLSYEQY
TRBV6-6	many	ASSYSEQF
TRBV4-1	many	ASSTGVNTEAF
TRBV5-1	many	ASSLESTSGSTGELF
TRBV5-1	many	ASSLDGGRASGEQY
TRBV11-2	many	ASSLGGGTGSLVQPQH
TRBV27	many	ASSLSQGSGYT
TRBV29-1	few	SVEGRAKNIQY
TRBV19	many	ASESRAVGEQF
TRBV19	many	ASSIGGLAGTNEQF
TRBV12-3/TRBV12-4	many	ASSLLGALNQPQH